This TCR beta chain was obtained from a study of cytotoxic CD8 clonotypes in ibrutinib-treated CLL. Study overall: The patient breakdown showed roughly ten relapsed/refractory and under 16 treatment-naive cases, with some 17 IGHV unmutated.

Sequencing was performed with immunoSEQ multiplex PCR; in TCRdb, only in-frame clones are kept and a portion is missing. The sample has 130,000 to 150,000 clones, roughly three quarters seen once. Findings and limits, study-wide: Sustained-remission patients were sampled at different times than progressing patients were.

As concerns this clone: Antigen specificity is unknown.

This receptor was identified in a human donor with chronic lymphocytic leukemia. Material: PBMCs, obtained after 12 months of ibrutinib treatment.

DNA of the CDR3: TGTGCCAGCAGTTCCACCGGGACAGGGGTCTACGAGCAGTACTTC. Protein: CASSSTGTGVYEQYF. This rearrangement joins TRBV27 to TRBJ2-7, with 10 bases identical to TRBD1. After removal of 4 bases from V and 3 bases from J, the junction contained 6 bases not matched to a gene. Germline V CDR1 and CDR2: MNHEY, SMNVEV (reference sequence). CDR3 length: 15 amino acids.